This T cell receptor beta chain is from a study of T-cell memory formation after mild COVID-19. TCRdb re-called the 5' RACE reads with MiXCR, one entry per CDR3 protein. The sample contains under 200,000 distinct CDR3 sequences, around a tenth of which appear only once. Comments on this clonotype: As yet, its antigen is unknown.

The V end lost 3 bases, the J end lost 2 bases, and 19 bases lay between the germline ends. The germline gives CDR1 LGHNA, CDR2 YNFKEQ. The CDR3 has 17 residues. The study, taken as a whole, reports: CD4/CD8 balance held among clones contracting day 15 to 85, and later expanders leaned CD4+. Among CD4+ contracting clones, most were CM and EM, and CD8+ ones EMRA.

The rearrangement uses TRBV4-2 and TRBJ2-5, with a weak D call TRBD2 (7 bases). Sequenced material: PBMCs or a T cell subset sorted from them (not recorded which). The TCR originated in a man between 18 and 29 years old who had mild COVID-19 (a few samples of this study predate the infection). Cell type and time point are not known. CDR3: CASSQILGGPGQETQYF. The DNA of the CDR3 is TGTGCCAGCAGCCAGATCTTGGGGGGGCCAGGGCAAGAGACCCAGTACTTC.